Given below is one TCR beta chain in context. A single count supports this clone. Its antigen remains unidentified. No much larger clone exists at a distance of one base, and base qualities are not known. Other DNA sequences of this sample code for an identical CDR3. The immunoSEQ Assay, a bias-controlled multiplex PCR, was used to amplify TCRbeta CDR3 regions from genomic DNA. The study's processing was this. Within the assay, amplification of reference gene primers was used to estimate how many nucleated cells each sample contained. To quantify the absolute abundance of each unique TCRbeta CDR3 rearrangement, sequence reads were collapsed and filtered. For each sample, productive Simpson clonality was calculated as the square root of Simpson's diversity index across productive rearrangements. This immuneACCESS table, as held by TCRdb, lists in-frame sequences with V and J called but not all clones. Of the missing ones, under half trace to an unresolved V gene in checked studies; the others have no known cause. For V, J and clone size, that table is used; D and trimming come from the DNA. The sample table lists about 210,000 clones, about 86% of them with a count of one. Together, the top ten hold roughly 2.9% of the sample.

This sample was included in a study of blood T cell repertoires in COVID-19 (dated by TCRdb to about 2020). As for the study more broadly: The collaborator samples originated in the United States, Italy and Spain and spanned the acute and convalescent phases of COVID-19. The material from the prospective study consisted of cDNA or gDNA derived from T cells, B-cell-depleted T cells, or PBMCs. The dataset comprised deeply sampled blood TCRbeta repertoires from subjects exposed to, actively infected with, or recovered from COVID-19. The repertoires were made available in a free public database intended to serve as a resource for research on the immune response to SARS-CoV-2. The samples were drawn from the first 160 participants of the ongoing ImmuneRACE study and from 1,254 subjects provided by 6 global collaborators. A de-identified subject ID, COVID-19 status, age in years and sex were almost always included in the sample metadata. HLA class I and class II types, where available, came from metadata supplied by the sample provider rather than from assay-based typing. What the work shows at the level of the full study, not this receptor alone: The amount of clinical and demographic metadata varied by source and participant and was provided uncurated.

CDR1 and CDR2 are read off the germline V gene as SGHRS and YFSETQ. From its cysteine to its phenylalanine, the CDR3 spans 14 amino acids. The CDR3 DNA has 42 bases and is translated from base 1. V loses 4 bases at its end and J loses 2 bases; junction bases beyond the gene matches: 5. Whole blood was collected in K2EDTA tubes by collaborating institutions according to the institutions' own protocols. For TCRbeta analysis, collaborators shipped samples as frozen whole blood, isolated PBMCs, or DNA extracted from either of those sample types. The specimen sequenced was peripheral blood. The source of this sequence is a man aged 45-60 years with active or convalescent COVID-19. The chain employs TRBV5-1 and TRBJ2-5; 7 junctional bases match TRBD1. CDR3 sequence: CASSRGTVQETQYF. The nucleotide sequence reads as follows: TGCGCCAGCAGCCGAGGGACAGTACAAGAGACCCAGTACTTC.